The clone carrying this T cell receptor beta chain has more than one count but fewer than ten. Antigen: not known. The data are from a study of early T cells in non-severe SARS-CoV-2 infection. The wider study: Sequencing targeted bulk RNA from unsorted whole blood, leaving chains unpaired.

The library protocol tagged individual cDNA molecules with unique molecular identifiers. TCRdb reanalysed the 5' RACE reads using MiXCR and keeps one entry per CDR3 protein. The sample includes about 77,000 distinct CDR3 sequences, roughly 9.6% of them seen just once. Overall study findings and caveats: Clonotype matching in VDJdb favored anti-spike CD8 responses and did not capture private and CD4 specificities.

The origin of this receptor is an adult who was a healthcare worker with PCR-confirmed SARS-CoV-2 infection or an uninfected control (not recorded which). The sequencing sample was made of whole blood.

The CDR3 DNA is TGCAGTGCTAGCCTGAGCTACGCCGGGGAGCTGTTTTTT. This codes for CSASLSYAGELFF. This chain uses TRBV20-1 with TRBJ2-2; no clear D gene. Trimming cost V 3 bases and J 6 bases, with 11 bases left between them. The germline V gene encodes CDR1 DFQATT and CDR2 SNEGSKA (reference sequence). CDR3 length: 13 amino acids.